What follows describes a single TCR beta chain. Its antigen target is currently unknown. Base qualities are not recorded, but no much larger clone differs from it by a single base. The time point label here, explained by the study, means: cells obtained before transplantation from donor or recipient. CD3+CD4+ and CD3+CD8+ populations were FACS-sorted from unstimulated pre-transplant donor and recipient cells taken from spleen or lymph nodes. The record originates from a study of graft-versus-host responses after intestinal transplantation (dated by TCRdb to the early 2020s). With regard to the full study: The transplants that recipients got were multivisceral, liver-intestinal, or isolated intestinal. Anti-thymocyte globulin induction was given to all recipients, followed by maintenance tacrolimus and steroids for about 3 years. After intestinal transplantation, graft-versus-host and host-versus-graft alloreactive T cell clones were followed in the graft, circulation and bone marrow using bulk TCR-beta CDR3 sequencing. Alloreactive clones were identified by sequencing pre-transplant mixed lymphocyte reaction products and comparing them with unstimulated pre-transplant donor and recipient T cells. Of the roughly 26 intestinal transplant recipients enrolled in the cohort, one of whom was a retransplant, a few patients without pretransplant specimens were excluded. Donor T cell macrochimerism was defined as a peak of at least 4% donor T cells among recipient peripheral blood mononuclear cells. Rather than being sequenced by the commercial service, samples from a few later patients were sequenced in-house on an Illumina MiSeq and processed with MiXCR.

Library prep was done by the immunoSEQ multiplex PCR assay. In most patients, genomic DNA was isolated using the Qiagen DNeasy Blood and Tissue Kit and sent frozen to Adaptive Biotechnologies for TCR sequencing. Adaptive Biotechnologies carried out high-throughput TCR-beta CDR3 sequencing of genomic DNA for most patients. Per the authors' processing: Adaptive's ImmunoSEQ software was the source of the TCR sequencing data for approximately 18 patients, while three other patients were processed with MiXCR and VDJtools. To correct CD4 versus CD8 sorting errors, sequences present in both subsets at a frequency ratio below 5:1 were removed. CDR3 nucleotide sequences shared between donor and recipient were removed because the origin of such sequences could not be assigned. Alloreactive clones required at least 2-fold expansion over unstimulated cells and minimum CFSE-low frequency of 0.002% (template counts) or 0.001% (read counts). Mappable clones were those detected in sequenced pre-transplant spleen, lymph node, or MLR CFSE-low populations of the donor or recipient. Cumulative frequency of alloreactive clones was calculated as a percentage of all sequences weighted by copy number. Entries here come from immuneACCESS through TCRdb and include only in-frame sequences with V and J called. Some clones fail to appear in such tables; in the studies checked, an unresolved V gene covers under half of the shortfall, and the cause of the remainder is unknown. That table is the source of V, J and clone size, and D and trimming were worked out from the DNA. The sample includes tens of thousands of clones, with roughly 90% observed a single time. Approximately 0.6% of the sample is taken by the ten largest.

From the germline V gene, CDR1 is SGHRS and CDR2 is YFSETQ. Reading from cysteine to phenylalanine, the CDR3 counts 13 amino acids. CDR3 DNA only is kept here, 39 bases in frame from base 1. Ends trimmed: V by 3 bases, J by 7 bases; bases unmatched to a gene: 3. Paper-wide results and their limitations: In patients with donor T cell macrochimerism, the allografts had high GvH to HvG T cell clonal ratios. Early after transplant, declines in HvG clones were associated with peak levels of circulating GvH clones. GvH clones turned up in recipient bone marrow, with some appearing earlier in ileal mucosa or blood, a pattern consistent with an intestinal mucosal origin. The relatively low number and heterogeneity of intestinal transplant patients limited the conclusions.

The receptor's source is a human donor who was the organ donor for an intestinal transplant. The rearranged chain carries TRBV5-1 and TRBJ2-1, with 8 bases in between that match TRBD2. The sample here was unstimulated CD4+ T cells sorted from spleen or lymph node cells, taken before transplant. The DNA is as follows: TGCGCCAGCAGCTGGGGGACTAGTAATGAGCAGTTCTTC. Its protein is CASSWGTSNEQFF.